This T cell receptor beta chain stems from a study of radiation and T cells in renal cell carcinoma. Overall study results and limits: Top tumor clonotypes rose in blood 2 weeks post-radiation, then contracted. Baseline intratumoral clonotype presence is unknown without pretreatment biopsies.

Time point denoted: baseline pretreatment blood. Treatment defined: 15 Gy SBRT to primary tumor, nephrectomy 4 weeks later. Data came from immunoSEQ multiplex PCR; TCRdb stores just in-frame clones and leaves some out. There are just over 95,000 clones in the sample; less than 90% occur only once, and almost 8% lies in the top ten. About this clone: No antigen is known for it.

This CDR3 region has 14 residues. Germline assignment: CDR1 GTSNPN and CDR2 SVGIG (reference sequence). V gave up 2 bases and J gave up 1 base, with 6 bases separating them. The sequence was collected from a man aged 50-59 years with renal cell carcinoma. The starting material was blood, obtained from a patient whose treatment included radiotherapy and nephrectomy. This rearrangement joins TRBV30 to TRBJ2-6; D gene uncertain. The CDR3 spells CAWSPASGANVLTF. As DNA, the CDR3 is TGTGCCTGGAGTCCAGCTTCTGGGGCCAACGTCCTGACTTTC.